The entry that follows covers one T cell receptor (beta chain) sequence. Clones were read by immunoSEQ multiplex PCR, and TCRdb kept only the in-frame ones, dropping some. There are about 490,000 clones in the sample; around 80% occur only once, and approximately 12% lies in the top ten. These data belong to a study of shared clonotypes between healthy human individuals. About the study: Donors consisted of two women and a few men between 18 and 49.

The germline V and J ends were trimmed by 7 bases and 3 bases, with 13 bases remaining between them. The length of the CDR3 is 14 residues. CDR1 MDHEN and CDR2 SYDVKM come from the germline V gene. The chain carries TRBV28 and TRBJ2-1, with D maybe TRBD2 (5 bases). The source is a woman aged 40 to 50 in good health. Some clones in this sample may be carry-over from other donors' samples. Sequenced sample: PBMCs. The CDR3 DNA reads as TGTGCCAGCATTACTACCGGGATCTACAATGAGCAGTTCTTC. Protein sequence: CASITTGIYNEQFF.